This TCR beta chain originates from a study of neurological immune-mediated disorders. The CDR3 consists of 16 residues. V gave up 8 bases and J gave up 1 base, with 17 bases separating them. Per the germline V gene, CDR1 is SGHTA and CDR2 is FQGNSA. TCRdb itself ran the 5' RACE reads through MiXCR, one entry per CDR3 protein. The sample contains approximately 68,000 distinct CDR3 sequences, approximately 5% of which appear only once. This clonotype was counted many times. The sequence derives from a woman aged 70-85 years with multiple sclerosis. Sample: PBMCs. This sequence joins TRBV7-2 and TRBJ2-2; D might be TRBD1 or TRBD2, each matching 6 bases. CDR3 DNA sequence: TGTGCCAGCGTTAGGGAGGCAGGGGTGAACACCGGGGAGCTGTTTTTT. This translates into CASVREAGVNTGELFF.